A single sample gave rise to the 27 T cell receptor beta chains below, sequenced in a study of T cells after posttransplantation cyclophosphamide. Only in-frame clones appear in the TCRdb table, and some are missing; sequencing was by immunoSEQ multiplex PCR. This sample comprises 44,000 or so clones, none seen once only. The sequencing input was PBMCs. The receptors here all came from a man between 35 and 55 years old in good health, CMV-negative, and a related stem cell transplant donor.

This clone was detected many times. This chain connects TRBV6-6 to TRBJ2-7; TRBD1 aligns across 7 bases. J was trimmed by 3 bases and V by 2 bases; bases with no gene match: 7. The CDR3 runs to 15 residues. The germline V gene encodes CDR1 MNHNY and CDR2 SVGAGI (reference sequence). CDR3 in amino acids: CASSYLPGQRYEQYF. CDR3 in DNA: TGTGCCAGCAGTTACCTTCCGGGACAGCGCTACGAGCAGTACTTC.

This clone showed up many times. V is TRBV20-1 and J is TRBJ1-2; D not certain. CDR3 length equals 11 residues. Germline V gene lookup returns CDR1 DFQATT and CDR2 SNEGSKA (reference sequence). The ends were cut back, 6 bases at V and 6 bases at J, with 11 bases in the middle. In DNA form, the CDR3 reads TGCAGTGCCGGGATGGAGGATGGCTACACCTTC. This translates into CSAGMEDGYTF.

This clone was picked up many times. The rearrangement uses TRBV7-9 and TRBJ1-5; no clear D gene. Trimming left V 5 bases short and J 6 bases short, with 11 bases between. Germline values: CDR1 SEHNR, CDR2 FQNEAQ (reference sequence). This CDR3 comprises 13 residues. CDR3 in amino acids: CASSLSGSQPQHF. CDR3 bases: TGTGCCAGCAGCCTCTCGGGGAGTCAGCCCCAGCATTTT.

This clone was seen repeatedly, ten times or more. The CDR3 nucleotides are TGTGCCAGCAGTTTATCCGTCGGCTCTGGAAACACCATATATTTT. It yields the protein CASSLSVGSGNTIYF. The genes are TRBV27 and TRBJ1-3; D not resolved. The germline CDR1 and CDR2 sequences are MNHEY and SMNVEV (reference sequence). The germline V and J ends were trimmed by 0 bases and 0 bases, with 6 bases remaining between them. This CDR3 has 15 residues.

There are many counts of this clone. This rearrangement joins TRBV4-2 to TRBJ2-3; the match to TRBD2 covers 7 bases. Per the germline V gene, CDR1 is LGHNA and CDR2 is YNFKEQ. The CDR3 has 17 residues. Trimming at V came to 0 bases and at J to 1 base, leaving 7 bases not matched to a gene. CDR3 in amino acids: CASSQDKASGRTDTQYF. The CDR3 DNA reads as TGTGCCAGCAGCCAAGATAAGGCTAGCGGACGCACAGATACGCAGTATTTT.

The sample holds many counts of this clone. V usage is TRBV10-3 and J usage is TRBJ1-5; weak D call: TRBD1 (5 bases). From germline, CDR1 is ENHRY and CDR2 SYGVKD. CDR3 length: 14 residues. Trimming took off 1 base at V and 4 bases at J, with 8 bases between the two ends. CDR3 DNA: TGTGCCATCAGTGAGTGGGGCGTTAATCAGCCCCAGCATTTT. This translates into CAISEWGVNQPQHF.

There are many counts of this clone. The gene calls are TRBV7-9 and TRBJ1-2; 9 bases agree with TRBD1. The ends lost 7 bases at V and 0 bases at J; junction bases unmatched: 6. The CDR3 is made up of 15 amino acids. Germline CDR1 reads SEHNR; CDR2 reads FQNEAQ (reference sequence). The CDR3 nucleotides read TGTGCCAGCACCCATTGGGACAGGGCTAACTATGGCTACACCTTC. Protein sequence: CASTHWDRANYGYTF.

This clone came up many times. The genes are TRBV10-3 and TRBJ2-7; D possibly corresponds to TRBD1 (5 bases). The V and J ends lost 5 bases and 0 bases respectively, with 11 bases between them. The CDR3 consists of 14 residues. Germline assignment: CDR1 ENHRY and CDR2 SYGVKD. DNA of the CDR3: TGTGCCATCAGTCCTACAGGATCCTCCTACGAGCAGTACTTC. Amino acids: CAISPTGSSYEQYF.

This clone was counted many times. The chain carries TRBV29-1 and TRBJ1-2; TRBD1 is a possible D gene (5 bases). V was clipped by 6 bases and J by 4 bases, with 12 bases between them. The CDR3 runs 12 residues. Germline V CDR1 and CDR2: SQVTM, ANQGSEA. The CDR3 here is CSVYRSSYGYTF. In nucleotides, the CDR3 is TGCAGCGTCTACAGGAGCAGCTATGGCTACACCTTC.

This clone was detected many times. J is TRBJ2-1 and V is TRBV7-3; 7 positions match TRBD1. The germline CDR1 and CDR2 sequences are SGHTA and FQGTGA. J gave up 4 bases and V 8 bases, and 14 bases lay outside the gene matches. The CDR3 extends over 16 amino acids. CDR3 nucleotides: TGTGCCAGCTCCATCCTCGGGACAGTAAGGTACAATGAGCAGTTCTTC. Translation: CASSILGTVRYNEQFF.

This clone occurred many times. The CDR3 sequence is CASSLSGGSPADTQYF. CDR3 nucleotides: TGTGCCAGCAGCTTATCTGGCGGGAGTCCCGCAGATACGCAGTATTTT. The chain carries TRBV7-6 and TRBJ2-3; 7 bases are a match to TRBD2. Trimming cost V 2 bases and J 4 bases; bases outside gene matches: 9. The V gene's germline CDR1 is SGHVS and CDR2 FNYEAQ. CDR3 length: 16 amino acids.

This clone has at least ten counts. The V and J genes are TRBV7-3 and TRBJ2-2; 9 positions agree with TRBD1. The V gene end was trimmed by 5 bases and the J gene end by 1 base; junction bases not matched to a gene: 2. Germline values: CDR1 SGHTA, CDR2 FQGTGA. The CDR3 runs to 15 residues. The CDR3 sequence is CASSGQGKNTGELFF. The CDR3 DNA reads TGTGCCAGCAGCGGACAGGGGAAGAACACCGGGGAGCTGTTTTTT.

Ten or more counts support this clone. The gene calls are TRBV7-9 and TRBJ2-1; tentative D call: TRBD1 (6 bases). The CDR3 spans 15 residues. V dropped 1 base and J dropped 5 bases, with 12 bases sitting between them. Germline assignment: CDR1 SEHNR and CDR2 FQNEAQ (reference sequence). The CDR3 DNA follows: TGTGCCAGCAGCTTAGGTTCCGCAGGGGACAATGAGCAGTTCTTC. It is translated as CASSLGSAGDNEQFF. Full variable domain (missing parts from reference TRBV7-9 and TRBJ2-1): DTGVSQNPRHKITKRGQNVTFRCDPISEHNRLYWYRQTLGQGPEFLTYFQNEAQLEKSRLLSDRFSAERPKGSFSTLEIQRTEQGDSAMYLCASSLGSAGDNEQFFGPGTRLTVL.

This clone was detected many times. The V call is TRBV7-6, the J call TRBJ2-1; D is uncertain. Between the trimmed V and J ends, which lost 2 bases and 6 bases, there was a span of 20 bases. CDR1 and CDR2 from the germline V gene are SGHVS and FNYEAQ. The CDR3 sequence is 17 residues long. CDR3 DNA: TGTGCCAGCAGCTTACTCCCCCCCGGCGGTCGACCCAATGAGCAGTTCTTC. Residues: CASSLLPPGGRPNEQFF.

In this sample, this clone turned up many times. This rearrangement joins TRBV28 to TRBJ1-5; D perhaps matches TRBD1 (6 bases). The CDR3 covers 17 residues. Per germline, CDR1 MDHEN and CDR2 SYDVKM. The V end was cut by 3 bases, the J end by 0 bases, with 15 bases between. CDR3 sequence reads: CASSLKEDSHSNQPQHF. CDR3 DNA sequence: TGTGCCAGCAGTTTGAAGGAGGACAGCCATAGCAATCAGCCCCAGCATTTT. Full variable domain (outside the CDR3, taken from reference TRBV28 and TRBJ1-5): DVKVTQSSRYLVKRTGEKVFLECVQDMDHENMFWYRQDPGLGLRLIYFSYDVKMKEKGDIPEGYSVSREKKERFSLILESASTNQTSMYLCASSLKEDSHSNQPQHFGDGTRLSIL.

The chain carries TRBV10-2 and TRBJ2-5, with D tentatively TRBD1 (6 bases). The tail of the sequence fits TRBJ2-7 better, so the J call may be wrong. This CDR3 has 13 residues. Germline V lookup: CDR1 WSHSY, CDR2 SAAADI. The CDR3 reads CASSLDRTYEQYF. CDR3 bases: TGCGCCAGCAGCCTGGACAGAACCTACGAGCAGTACTTC.

The V gene is TRBV9, the J gene TRBJ2-5; 11 bases are shared with TRBD1. TRBJ2-7 explains the end of the DNA better; the J call may be wrong. This CDR3 has 15 amino acids. Germline V gives CDR1 SGDLS, CDR2 YYNGEE. The CDR3 region is CASSVGQGVPYEQYF. Written as DNA, the CDR3 is TGTGCCAGCAGCGTGGGACAGGGGGTTCCCTACGAGCAGTACTTC.

There are many counts of this clone. This chain joins TRBV27 and TRBJ2-7; 12 bases match TRBD1. V was clipped by 6 bases and J by 5 bases; unmatched bases: 17. The CDR3 is 18 amino acids. Per germline, CDR1 MNHEY and CDR2 SMNVEV (reference sequence). This CDR3 reads CASRPMVRDRGRRDEQYF. As DNA, the CDR3 is TGTGCCAGCAGGCCGATGGTTAGGGACAGGGGGCGCCGGGACGAGCAGTACTTC.

This clone was recorded at least ten times. V gene TRBV19 combines with J gene TRBJ2-2; TRBD2 matches at 10 bases. Germline V lookup: CDR1 LNHDA, CDR2 SQIVND (reference sequence). J lost 7 bases, V lost 8 bases, and 16 bases had no gene match. The length of the CDR3 is 17 residues. DNA of the CDR3: TGTGCCAGTGTTAGCGGGAGGCACAACATTTACCACGGGGAGCTGTTTTTT. It yields the protein CASVSGRHNIYHGELFF.

This clone was detected many times. This chain connects TRBV2 to TRBJ1-2, with TRBD1 identical over 11 bases. Trimming at V came to 4 bases and at J to 4 bases, leaving 8 bases not matched to a gene. Germline assignment: CDR1 SNHLY and CDR2 FYNNEI. This CDR3 comprises 16 residues. The CDR3: CASSVSRTGGVYGYTF. CDR3 DNA: TGTGCCAGCAGTGTCTCGAGGACAGGGGGCGTCTATGGCTACACCTTC. Complete variable domain (other parts from reference TRBV2 and TRBJ1-2): EPEVTQTPSHQVTQMGQEVILRCVPISNHLYFYWYRQILGQKVEFLVSFYNNEISEKSEIFDDQFSVERPDGSNFTLKIRSTKLEDSAMYFCASSVSRTGGVYGYTFGSGTRLTVV.

At least ten counts were recorded for this clone. The gene calls are TRBV21-1 and TRBJ2-5; the tabulated D call, TRBD2, remains unverified against the DNA. TRBV21-1 is a pseudogene. The CDR3 is 15 amino acids. DNA of the CDR3: TGTGCCAGCGGGACTAGCGGGAGTGTTAGAGAGACCCAGTACTTC. Its protein product is CASGTSGSVRETQYF.

In its sample, this clone was seen many times. The chain is built from TRBV25-1 and TRBJ1-1; D gene uncertain. CDR1 and CDR2 from the germline V gene are MGHDK and SYGVNS. This CDR3 spans 14 amino acids. V lost 4 bases to trimming and J lost 0 bases, with 9 bases between them. CDR3 in DNA: TGTGCCAGCAGTGGCGGCAGTTTGAACACTGAAGCTTTCTTT. This codes for CASSGGSLNTEAFF.

This clone was counted ten times or more. The rearrangement uses TRBV28 and TRBJ2-7, with 7 bases that match TRBD2. CDR3 length: 14 amino acids. Trimming at V came to 4 bases and at J to 6 bases, leaving 9 bases not matched to a gene. Germline assignment: CDR1 MDHEN and CDR2 SYDVKM. The CDR3 DNA reads as TGTGCCAGCAGTTCACCGGGACGGGGGGTCGAGCAGTACTTC. The encoded protein is CASSSPGRGVEQYF. Variable domain in full (rest from reference TRBV28 and TRBJ2-7): DVKVTQSSRYLVKRTGEKVFLECVQDMDHENMFWYRQDPGLGLRLIYFSYDVKMKEKGDIPEGYSVSREKKERFSLILESASTNQTSMYLCASSSPGRGVEQYFGPGTRLTVT.

This clone has ten or more counts. The chain recombines TRBV7-3 with TRBJ2-1; D might be TRBD2 (6 bases). Trimming removed 0 bases from V and 4 bases from J, with 16 bases in between. The CDR3 is 17 residues long. The germline gives CDR1 SGHTA, CDR2 FQGTGA. The CDR3 reads CASSLTGKRELYNEQFF. In nucleotides, the CDR3 is TGTGCCAGCAGCTTAACGGGGAAACGGGAGCTTTACAATGAGCAGTTCTTC.

This clone has a count of ten or more. The chain employs TRBV5-1 and TRBJ2-1; 9 bases are a match to TRBD2. Unmatched junction bases numbered 17, after V lost 3 bases and J lost 4 bases. Germline V gene lookup returns CDR1 SGHRS and CDR2 YFSETQ. The CDR3 spans 19 residues. CDR3 nucleotides: TGCGCCAGCAGCTCTCCGGCTCTGGGCGGGAGGGCCGGGTACAATGAGCAGTTCTTC. Its protein is CASSSPALGGRAGYNEQFF.

There are a few counts of this clone. The chain carries TRBV11-2 and TRBJ2-5, with TRBD1 as a possible D gene (5 bases). Matching the DNA end better, TRBJ2-7 makes the J call doubtful. The CDR3 length is 15 residues. Looked up from germline, CDR1 is SGHAT and CDR2 is FQNNGV. In DNA form, the CDR3 reads TGTGCCAGCAGCCCCCGGACACTCCCGGCCTACGAGCAGTACTTC. It encodes CASSPRTLPAYEQYF.

In its sample, this clone was seen many times. This chain connects TRBV11-3 to TRBJ2-3, with D possibly matching TRBD2 (5 bases). The V and J ends lost 1 base and 7 bases respectively, with 9 bases between them. The CDR3 length is 13 residues. CDR1 is SGHNT and CDR2 is YENEEA in the germline V gene. The CDR3 bases are TGTGCCAGCAGCTTAGGGAGGAGAAATACGCAGTATTTT. This gives the protein CASSLGRRNTQYF.